The sequence of this T cell receptor beta chain was determined in a study of OX40 agonist ivuxolimab in advanced cancers. About the full investigation: The costimulatory receptor OX40 (CD134) was targeted by ivuxolimab, a fully human IgG2 agonistic monoclonal antibody. Intravenous ivuxolimab was administered to patients every 2 weeks at six dose levels: 0.01, 0.1, 0.3, 1.5, 3 and 10 mg/kg. Among the approximately 50 dose-escalation patients, about 20 had hepatocellular carcinoma, roughly 15 melanoma, 9 renal cell carcinoma and 9 head and neck cancer. In the dose-escalation cohort, 82.7% of patients were male, and the mean age was approximately 55 years, with a range of about 23 to 90. Prior anti-PD-1, anti-PD-L1 or anti-CTLA-4 therapy was permitted, and checkpoint inhibitors had been received by less than 45% of dose-escalation patients. Partial responses were achieved by three dose-escalation patients, of whom one had hepatocellular carcinoma and two had cutaneous melanoma. Peripheral TCRbeta sequencing aimed to test whether ivuxolimab altered TCR sequence diversity and caused clonal T-cell expansion. The paper covers the monotherapy dose-escalation part of the phase I ivuxolimab trial, which included N ≈ 52 patients.

To sequence the TCRbeta CDR3 region, genomic DNA was isolated from the sorted cells. TCRbeta CDR3 regions were sequenced using the immunoSEQ Assay. The source is immuneACCESS, and TCRdb retained only in-frame sequences with V and J called. Part of the clones is not carried over; for the studies checked, unresolved V genes explain less than half of this, and the remainder is unexplained. This sample gives some 85,000 clones in total; over 75% of them show up just once. Jointly, the top ten make up approximately 0.3% of the sample. The trial excluded patients who had a history of autoimmune disease or were on systemic immunosuppression. Peripheral blood for TCR sequencing was collected from all dose cohorts at baseline, on cycle 4 day 1, and on cycle 7 day 1. Samples were obtained from an open-label, multicenter, first-in-human phase I dose-escalation trial of ivuxolimab. Adults with locally advanced or metastatic melanoma, renal cell carcinoma, hepatocellular carcinoma or head and neck squamous cell carcinoma were enrolled in the trial. Before TCR sequencing, CD4+ and CD8+ T cells were separately sorted from peripheral blood.

Including cysteine and phenylalanine, the CDR3 has 14 amino acids. Of the read, only the CDR3 DNA is kept; its 42 bases are in frame from base 1. Sequences SGHRS (CDR1) and YFSETQ (CDR2) are obtained from the germline V gene. V and J are trimmed by 6 bases and 1 base, and the gene matches miss 5 bases of the junction. Study-wide findings and limitations: Clonal expansion of both CD4+ and CD8+ blood T cells was observed from baseline to week 6 at doses 0.1 to 3.0 mg/kg. After ivuxolimab, more expanded clones were found on average in CD8+ T cells than in CD4+ T cells. In partial responders in the 0.1-3.0 mg/kg groups, normalized peripheral clonal expansion was found to be among the lowest, especially among CD8+ T cells. Which antigens the clonally expanded peripheral T cells were specific for was not determined. Low levels of normalized T-cell clonal expansion were also seen in some patients who did not respond.

Comments on this clone: The specificity of this receptor is unknown. No clone much larger than this one lies a single base away; base qualities are absent.

The V gene is TRBV5-1 and the J gene is TRBJ2-5; the junction holds 8 bases that match TRBD1. The starting material was CD4+ or CD8+ T cells sorted from blood, obtained in a trial of the OX40 agonist ivuxolimab. The receptor comes from an adult with an advanced solid tumor such as melanoma, head and neck, liver or kidney cancer. The nucleotides are TGCGCCAGCACCTTCGGACAGGGCCAAGAGACCCAGTACTTC. Translated, it reads CASTFGQGQETQYF.